This T cell receptor (beta chain) is drawn from a study of blood T cell repertoires in COVID-19. At the level of the study: Samples of COVID-19 (acute and convalescent) were obtained from the United States, Italy and Spain.

This clone was found a few times. With 4 bases removed from V and 7 bases from J, the gap between germline ends came to 13 bases. The CDR3 is made up of 13 amino acids. Germline CDR1 is LGHDT and CDR2 is YNNKEL (reference sequence). Original data processing: Cell counts per sample came from amplifying reference gene primers. Sequenced by immunoSEQ multiplex PCR; TCRdb stores in-frame clones only, minus some. V, J and clone size reflect that table, while D and trimming were determined from the DNA. The table includes about 160,000 clones, 80% to 90% detected once. The sample was peripheral blood. This chain uses TRBV3-1 (or the pseudogene TRBV3-2) with TRBJ1-1; D call uncertain. The sequence was collected from a middle-aged man with acute or convalescent COVID-19. CDR3 DNA sequence: TGTGCCAGCAGCCTACGCGGAGGCGGTGAAGCTTTCTTT. Amino acid sequence: CASSLRGGGEAFF.